The 9 T cell receptor beta chains in this list originate from one sample, sequenced in a study of blood T cells in healthy people across ages. Combining a sample-barcoded 5' primer with a J-beta primer mix, a second PCR ran for 7 to 11 cycles. TCRdb re-called the 5' RACE reads with MiXCR, one entry per CDR3 protein. The table shows hundreds of thousands of distinct CDR3 sequences, with 27% occurring only once. Sequenced sample: blood. The receptor set was obtained from a woman between 65 and 79 years old in good health.

This chain joins TRBV29-1 and TRBJ2-7; 8 bases map to TRBD2. J lost 2 bases, V lost 4 bases, and 4 bases had no gene match. Germline CDR1 reads SQVTM; CDR2 reads ANQGSEA. This CDR3 region has 13 residues. Here the CDR3 reads CSVVPGGTYEQYF. Here the CDR3 DNA reads TGCAGCGTTGTCCCGGGAGGGACCTACGAGCAGTACTTC.

The J gene is TRBJ1-2, the V gene TRBV4-1; D possibly corresponds to TRBD1 (5 bases). Trimming shortened V by 2 bases and J by 5 bases, and 12 bases separated the two germline ends. CDR1 MGHRA and CDR2 YSYEKL come from the germline V gene. This CDR3 contains 14 residues. The CDR3 bases are TGCGCCAGCAGCCAAAGTGTCGCAGGGTATGGCTACACCTTC. This gives the protein CASSQSVAGYGYTF.

V usage is TRBV28 and J usage is TRBJ2-7; D might be TRBD2 (7 bases). V dropped 6 bases and J dropped 2 bases, with 17 bases sitting between them. The CDR3 runs 15 residues. In germline, CDR1 is MDHEN, CDR2 SYDVKM. Written as DNA, the CDR3 is TGTGCCAGCAGAGGGGGGGGAGCTCGCCCCTACGAGCAGTACTTC. Amino acid sequence: CASRGGGARPYEQYF.

The chain recombines TRBV3-1 with TRBJ2-6, with D uncertain. The germline V and J ends were trimmed by 2 bases and 4 bases, with 9 bases remaining between them. CDR3 length equals 15 residues. Germline CDR1 LGHDT, CDR2 YNNKEL (reference sequence). Written as DNA, the CDR3 is TGTGCCAGCAGCCAATCGTGGTCAGGGGCCAACGTCCTGACTTTC. Translating gives CASSQSWSGANVLTF.

The rearrangement joins TRBV28 to TRBJ2-5; possible D gene TRBD1, 6 bases. Trimming shortened V by 5 bases and J by 1 base, and 17 bases separated the two germline ends. CDR3 length: 16 residues. Germline lookup yields CDR1 MDHEN and CDR2 SYDVKM. CDR3 in DNA: TGTGCCAGCAGTACCCTAGGACAGTTCCCCCAAGAGACCCAGTACTTC. Translated: CASSTLGQFPQETQYF. Looking up the rest from reference TRBV28 and TRBJ2-5 gives the full variable domain: DVKVTQSSRYLVKRTGEKVFLECVQDMDHENMFWYRQDPGLGLRLIYFSYDVKMKEKGDIPEGYSVSREKKERFSLILESASTNQTSMYLCASSTLGQFPQETQYFGPGTRLLVL.

This clonotype has a handful of counts. The J gene is TRBJ1-1, the V gene TRBV14; D is perhaps TRBD1 (6 bases). V lost 8 bases, J lost 0 bases, and 7 bases lay in between. This CDR3 has 12 residues. Germline V lookup: CDR1 SGHDN, CDR2 FVKESK. The chain's CDR3 is CASRDMNTEAFF. DNA of the CDR3: TGTGCCAGCCGGGACATGAACACTGAAGCTTTCTTT.

V and J are TRBV6-2 or TRBV6-3 and TRBJ1-1; D gene unclear. This CDR3 is 17 amino acids long. V lost 2 bases, J lost 3 bases, and 19 bases lay in between. Germline V gives CDR1 MNHEY, CDR2 SVGEGT. CDR3 protein: CASSYLPPKVTYTEAFF. CDR3 DNA: TGTGCCAGCAGTTACCTTCCCCCCAAAGTGACCTACACTGAAGCTTTCTTT.

V usage is TRBV20-1 and J usage is TRBJ2-7; D is unclear. Germline lookup yields CDR1 DFQATT and CDR2 SNEGSKA (reference sequence). The CDR3 has 11 amino acids. V lost 1 base to trimming and J lost 11 bases, with 12 bases between them. The CDR3 DNA follows: TGCAGTGCTAGAGGTCTGGTCGACGAGTACTTC. Its protein is CSARGLVDEYF.

CDR3: CSAQSRTSRAEQFF. The CDR3 DNA reads TGCAGTGCTCAGAGCAGGACTAGCAGGGCTGAGCAGTTCTTC. The rearrangement uses TRBV20-1 and TRBJ2-1, with 8 bases lining up with TRBD2. This CDR3 has 14 amino acids. After removal of 5 bases from V and 9 bases from J, the junction contained 12 bases not matched to a gene. Per germline, CDR1 DFQATT and CDR2 SNEGSKA (reference sequence).